The rows below give T cell receptor beta chains drawn from one sample of a study of shared clonotypes between healthy human individuals. The method was immunoSEQ multiplex PCR; TCRdb's version includes in-frame clones alone and lacks a portion of them. The profile shows about 980,000 clones, less than 85% of them singletons. The sequenced material came from memory CD4+ T cells sorted from blood. These TCRs come from a young man in good health. Both conserved end residues are part of each CDR3. D genes are given only for firm matches. Rows may omit the clone size; those that give it use once, few, many or a size class.

d_call clone_size j_call v_call cdr3_aa cdr3_nt
. once TRBJ2-3 TRBV18 CASSPPYHPDTQYF TGTGCCAGCTCACCACCATATCACCCAGATACGCAGTATTTT
. once TRBJ2-7 TRBV11-2 CASSLELSSAEQYF TGTGCCAGCAGCTTAGAACTGTCCTCCGCCGAGCAGTACTTC
TRBD1 . TRBJ1-3 TRBV6-6 CASSPSTGDNTIYF TGTGCCAGCAGCCCGTCTACAGGGGACAACACCATATATTTT
. . TRBJ1-2 TRBV28 CATHEGQTYGYTF TGTGCCACCCACGAAGGGCAAACCTATGGCTACACCTTC
. . TRBJ1-3 TRBV19 CASRSTGLGNTIYF TGTGCCAGTAGATCCACAGGCCTTGGAAACACCATATATTTT
. . TRBJ2-1 TRBV19 CASREQGSGEQFF TGTGCCAGTAGGGAACAGGGATCTGGTGAGCAGTTCTTC
. few TRBJ1-5 TRBV15 CATSTHRDSNQPQHF TGTGCCACCAGCACCCACAGGGATAGCAATCAGCCCCAGCATTTT
. . TRBJ1-1 TRBV6-1 CASSQLNTEAFF TGTGCCAGCAGTCAGTTGAACACTGAAGCTTTCTTT
. . TRBJ2-7 TRBV5-1 CASSYTGTTGNEQYF TGCGCCAGCAGCTATACCGGGACAACGGGGAACGAGCAGTACTTC
. . TRBJ1-1 TRBV28 CASTPPGGRGFF TGTGCCAGCACCCCCCCCGGAGGGCGCGGTTTCTTT
. once TRBJ2-2 TRBV6-5 CASSRRGGELFF TGTGCCAGCAGTCGGAGGGGCGGGGAGCTGTTTTTT
. . TRBJ1-1 TRBV6-5 CASGVQGRAFF TGTGCCAGCGGAGTGCAGGGGAGAGCTTTCTTT
TRBD1 . TRBJ1-3 TRBV30 CAWSLITGGYGNTIYF TGTGCCTGGAGCTTAATCACAGGGGGCTATGGAAACACCATATATTTT
TRBD2 . TRBJ2-7 TRBV10-3 CAISAGGTLGEQYF TGTGCCATCAGTGCGGGGGGGACTCTTGGCGAGCAGTACTTC
TRBD1 . TRBJ1-1 TRBV28 CASSSRDRGPKTEAFF TGTGCCAGCAGTTCCCGGGACAGGGGACCCAAGACTGAAGCTTTCTTT
. . TRBJ2-4 TRBV6-6 CASSYTPRNIQYF TGTGCCAGCAGTTACACCCCCCGGAACATTCAGTACTTC
. . TRBJ1-1 TRBV2 CASSERQAQNTEAFF TGTGCCAGCAGTGAAAGGCAAGCACAGAACACTGAAGCTTTCTTT
TRBD1 . TRBJ1-2 TRBV18 CASSPPNRGRGYGYTF TGTGCCAGCTCACCACCGAACAGGGGGCGGGGCTATGGCTACACCTTC
. . TRBJ2-2 TRBV9 CASSVGLAVSNTGELFF TGTGCCAGCAGCGTAGGGCTAGCCGTGTCGAACACCGGGGAGCTGTTTTTT
. . TRBJ2-2 TRBV30 CAWKGGPYTGELFF TGTGCCTGGAAGGGGGGTCCTTACACCGGGGAGCTGTTTTTT
TRBD2 . TRBJ2-3 TRBV5-4 CASSRGGGGTDTQYF TGTGCCAGCAGCCGCGGGGGTGGGGGCACAGATACGCAGTATTTT
TRBD1 few TRBJ1-2 TRBV4-3 CASSQDSHRGLDGYTF TGCGCCAGCAGCCAAGATTCTCACAGGGGGCTGGATGGCTACACCTTC
. few TRBJ1-1 TRBV2 CASKGGPEAFF TGTGCCAGCAAAGGGGGACCTGAAGCTTTCTTT
TRBD1 . TRBJ1-2 TRBV6-5 CASSYITGEGYTF TGTGCCAGCAGTTATATTACAGGGGAGGGCTACACCTTC
TRBD2 . TRBJ2-5 TRBV5-4 CASSLGGSQETQYF TGTGCCAGCAGCTTGGGCGGGAGTCAAGAGACCCAGTACTTC
. . TRBJ2-2 TRBV9 CASSVALGVRTGELFF TGTGCCAGCAGCGTAGCTCTAGGGGTGCGCACCGGGGAGCTGTTTTTT
TRBD1 . TRBJ1-3 TRBV19 CASSITGTAGNTIYF TGTGCCAGTAGTATAACCGGGACAGCTGGAAACACCATATATTTT
. . TRBJ1-1 TRBV10-3 CAISESTGQTNTEAFF TGTGCCATCAGTGAGTCGACCGGGCAAACGAACACTGAAGCTTTCTTT
. . TRBJ1-2 TRBV18 CASSPRAPGVEGYTF TGTGCCAGCTCACCAAGGGCCCCAGGGGTGGAGGGCTACACCTTC
. once TRBJ2-7 TRBV5-6 CASSLPVTYEQYF TGTGCCAGCAGCTTGCCAGTCACCTACGAGCAGTACTTC
. . TRBJ1-6 TRBV18 CASSPGGDYNSPLHF TGTGCCAGCTCACCGGGCGGGGACTATAATTCACCCCTCCACTTT
TRBD1 . TRBJ2-5 TRBV10-3 CAISGHPRDRGQGGRETQYF TGTGCCATCAGTGGACATCCCCGGGACAGGGGGCAAGGGGGTCGAGAGACCCAGTACTTC
TRBD1 . TRBJ2-7 TRBV4-3 CASSQQGVNEQYF TGCGCCAGCAGCCAACAGGGGGTCAACGAGCAGTACTTC
TRBD1 . TRBJ2-7 TRBV19 CASRFSGTAPGEQYF TGTGCCAGTAGGTTTAGTGGGACAGCCCCTGGGGAGCAGTACTTC
. . TRBJ2-7 TRBV19 CASSIGGEAREQYF TGTGCCAGTAGTATTGGAGGGGAAGCTAGGGAGCAGTACTTC
. . TRBJ1-2 TRBV6-1 CASSSLKGRVYGYTF TGTGCCAGCAGTTCCTTAAAGGGCAGGGTTTATGGCTACACCTTC
TRBD1 . TRBJ2-5 TRBV7-9 CASSLLVGGAETQYF TGTGCCAGCAGCTTATTGGTAGGGGGCGCGGAGACCCAGTACTTC
. . TRBJ1-1 TRBV11-2 CASSFAQGVDTEAFF TGTGCCAGCAGCTTTGCACAGGGTGTAGACACTGAAGCTTTCTTT
. . TRBJ1-5 TRBV12-5 CASGLALQPSAGQPQHF TGTGCTAGTGGTTTGGCGCTACAGCCTTCGGCTGGGCAGCCCCAGCATTTT
TRBD2 . TRBJ2-1 TRBV29-1 CSVALAGGLIHEQFF TGCAGCGTTGCTCTAGCGGGGGGTCTCATACATGAGCAGTTCTTC
. . TRBJ1-5 TRBV10-2 CASRGQGHQPQHF TGCGCCAGCAGAGGCCAGGGCCACCAGCCCCAGCATTTT
. few TRBJ2-2 TRBV30 CAWSRLGGGELFF TGTGCCTGGAGTAGATTGGGTGGGGGGGAGCTGTTTTTT
TRBD2 . TRBJ2-3 TRBV6-1 CASKSLAGPRDTQYF TGTGCCAGCAAATCACTAGCGGGGCCCCGGGATACGCAGTATTTT
. . TRBJ1-1 TRBV10-3 CAISESQVNTEAFF TGTGCCATCAGTGAGTCCCAGGTGAACACTGAAGCTTTCTTT
. . TRBJ2-5 TRBV5-6 CASSLAKWETQYF TGTGCCAGCAGCTTGGCCAAGTGGGAGACCCAGTACTTC
. . TRBJ2-5 TRBV5-1 CASSLESPGGTGPQYF TGCGCCAGCAGCTTGGAGAGTCCTGGCGGTACGGGGCCCCAGTACTTC
. . TRBJ1-2 TRBV19 CASSRPGAIRDYGYTF TGTGCCAGTAGCCGACCAGGGGCAATCAGGGACTATGGCTACACCTTC
. few TRBJ1-2 TRBV10-3 CAISEPGGYGYTF TGTGCCATCAGTGAGCCGGGAGGCTACGGCTACACCTTC
TRBD1 . TRBJ2-2 TRBV11-2 CASSLLAGTANTGELFF TGTGCCAGCAGCTTACTCGCCGGGACAGCGAACACCGGGGAGCTGTTTTTT
. . TRBJ2-5 TRBV27 CASSLQGLIGETQYF TGTGCCAGCAGTTTACAGGGGTTGATAGGAGAGACCCAGTACTTC
TRBD1 . TRBJ2-1 TRBV5-6 CASSLRQGIWNEQFF TGTGCCAGCAGCTTGAGACAGGGCATTTGGAATGAGCAGTTCTTC
. . TRBJ1-1 TRBV6-1 CASSGVRLNTEAFF TGTGCCAGCAGCGGAGTCAGACTGAACACTGAAGCTTTCTTT
. many TRBJ1-5 TRBV10-3 CAISDQQRESPQHF TGTGCCATCAGTGATCAACAGCGGGAGTCGCCCCAGCATTTT
TRBD2 . TRBJ2-1 TRBV6-1 CASSEAPSGSSYNEQFF TGTGCCAGCAGTGAAGCACCTAGCGGGAGCTCCTACAATGAGCAGTTCTTC
. . TRBJ2-1 TRBV9 CASSSDPTKAQFF TGTGCCAGCAGCTCTGACCCCACCAAAGCTCAGTTCTTC